This paragraph covers one T cell receptor (beta chain) sequence. Antigen: not known. The sample originates from a study of CD8 T cells in ankylosing spondylitis. Broader study findings: Blood of patients with ankylosing spondylitis appeared to be characterized by a TCR beta motif of eight highly homologous variants.

Trimming took 5 bases from V and 3 from J, leaving 11 bases between them. CDR1 is DFQATT and CDR2 is SNEGSKA in the germline V gene (reference sequence). CDR3 length equals 13 residues. Quantitative 5'-RACE with molecular barcodes generated TCR beta libraries. TCRdb passed the 5' RACE reads through MiXCR, listing each CDR3 protein once. The top ten hold about 3.5% of the sample, which has 300,000 to 350,000 distinct CDR3 sequences, around 20% seen once. This chain joins TRBV20-1 and TRBJ1-5, with a possible D match to TRBD1 (5 bases). Specimen: blood, either unsorted or a sorted T cell fraction (not recorded which). This clonotype was sampled from a female donor with ankylosing spondylitis or in good health (not recorded which). The CDR3 region has the DNA TGCAGTGCTGTAGACAGTTCCAATCAGCCCCAGCATTTT. Encoded protein: CSAVDSSNQPQHF.